This T cell receptor (beta chain) is drawn from a study of T cell responses to AZD1222 COVID-19 vaccine. Study conclusions and caveats: Clonal diversity was possibly underestimated, and white British individuals and females predominated among donors. Epitopes outside B.1.351 and B.1.1.7 mutated regions reportedly drew nearly half of spike TCRs.

Assay used: immunoSEQ multiplex PCR; TCRdb lists only in-frame clones, some missing. The top ten clones hold less than 2% of a sample with 110,000 to 150,000 clones, roughly 91% of them seen once. The germline CDR1 and CDR2 sequences are MNHEY and SVGAGI. This CDR3 is built from 14 residues. J lost 4 bases, V lost 7 bases, and 5 bases had no gene match. For this clone: Its target is unknown.

The V gene is TRBV6-5, the J gene TRBJ2-2; 8 bases are a match to TRBD1. The source is an adult who received the AZD1222 COVID-19 vaccine. This specimen was peripheral blood, taken 28 days after the second AZD1222 dose. This CDR3 is CASKIRGRTGELFF. The CDR3 DNA reads TGTGCCAGCAAGATCAGGGGGCGCACCGGGGAGCTGTTTTTT.